The 3 T cell receptor beta chains given below trace back to one sample, sequenced in a study of OX40 agonist ivuxolimab in advanced cancers. This table comes from immunoSEQ multiplex PCR, and its TCRdb copy is limited to in-frame clones, with some not included. The sample includes approximately 66,000 clones, 85% seen only once; the top ten take about 0.83%. Sequences were derived from CD4+ or CD8+ T cells sorted from blood, sampled in a trial of the OX40 agonist ivuxolimab. The source of these receptors is an adult with an advanced solid tumor such as melanoma, head and neck, liver or kidney cancer.

The V gene is TRBV19, the J gene TRBJ2-5; no firm D call. Deletions cut 4 bases from V and 2 bases from J, with 8 bases between. CDR1 LNHDA and CDR2 SQIVND come from the germline V gene (reference sequence). The CDR3 is made up of 13 amino acids. DNA for the CDR3: TGTGCCAGTAGTACCGGAATTCAAGAGACCCAGTACTTC. Amino acids: CASSTGIQETQYF.

A single count supports this clone. The chain is built from TRBV11-3 and TRBJ1-1; no definite D call. V gave up 7 bases and J gave up 4 bases, with 13 bases separating them. The CDR3 runs to 13 residues. CDR1 and CDR2 from the germline V gene are SGHNT and YENEEA. CDR3 coding DNA: TGTGCCAGCAACAACGAGGCGGGCACTGAAGCTTTCTTT. This translates into CASNNEAGTEAFF.

The rearrangement links TRBV5-5 to TRBJ2-7; 7 bases align to TRBD1. This CDR3 spans 15 amino acids. The V segment lost 2 bases and the J segment 3 bases; nucleotides outside the gene matches: 8. Per the germline V gene, CDR1 is SGHKS and CDR2 is YYEKEE (reference sequence). In DNA, the CDR3 is TGTGCCAGCAGCTTCTTTCTAGGGACAGTCTACGAGCAGTACTTC. Amino acids: CASSFFLGTVYEQYF.